Following are 26 T cell receptor beta chains from one sample sequenced in a study of T cell clonality in common variable immunodeficiency. Libraries were prepared by immunoSEQ multiplex PCR; TCRdb keeps only in-frame clonotypes and omits some of them. This sample shows tens of thousands of clones and no singletons; around 1.7% rests with the ten largest. The sequenced material came from peripheral blood mononuclear cells. These TCRs come from a person aged 18 to 75 in good health.

This clone was recorded at least ten times. The read ends 3 residues early relative to the CDR3; the germline J gene fills the gap. The gene calls are TRBV7-9 and TRBJ2-7, with TRBD1 matching 7 bases. The CDR3 has 13 residues. The germline V gene has CDR1 SEHNR and CDR2 FQNEAQ (reference sequence). V shed 5 bases, J shed 3 bases, and the junction held 4 bases outside the gene matches. CDR3 sequence: CASSETGYYEQYF. The covered CDR3 bases are TGTGCCAGCAGCGAGACAGGGTACTACGAG.

Many counts were recorded for this clone. The DNA ends 3 residues before the CDR3 does, and the rest of the CDR3 is filled in from the germline J gene. J is TRBJ1-1 and V is TRBV5-1; the D gene is possibly TRBD1 (6 bases). Trimming pared 4 bases from V and 1 base from J, leaving 17 bases between. The CDR3 has 16 residues. Germline CDR1 is SGHRS and CDR2 is YFSETQ. This CDR3 reads CASSQNREGRNTEAFF. The part of the CDR3 DNA that was read is TGCGCCAGCAGCCAAAACAGGGAGGGTAGGAACACTGAA.

For this clone: The read ends 3 residues early relative to the CDR3; the germline J gene fills the gap. The rearrangement joins TRBV5-8 to TRBJ1-1, with TRBD1 identical over 9 bases. CDR1 SGHTS and CDR2 YDEGEE come from the germline V gene. The trim removed 6 bases at V and 5 bases at J, leaving 5 bases unmatched. This CDR3 has 13 residues. The CDR3 loop is CASKLTGGTEAFF. The DNA read from the CDR3 is TGTGCCAGCAAACTGACAGGGGGAACTGAA.

This clone was picked up many times. The read falls 3 residues short of the CDR3 end, and the missing part is taken from the germline J gene. The chain links TRBV30 to TRBJ2-3; TRBD2 aligns across 14 bases. The CDR3 extends over 17 amino acids. Germline CDR1 and CDR2: GTSNPN and SVGIG (reference sequence). The covered CDR3 bases are TGTGCCTGGAGTTACCTTCGGGGACTAGCGGGAGACCCGGCG. This codes for CAWSYLRGLAGDPA. The CDR3 reads in full as CAWSYLRGLAGDPAQYF.

The table lists this clone with many counts. From the germline J gene comes the end of the CDR3, since the read stops 3 residues before it. The V call is TRBV7-9, the J call TRBJ1-2, with 7 bases matching TRBD1. Germline loops: CDR1 SEHNR, CDR2 FQNEAQ (reference sequence). J lost 4 bases, V lost 5 bases, and 7 bases had no gene match. The CDR3 contains 14 residues. The CDR3 sequence: CASSPRQGGYGYTF. The sequenced CDR3 bases are TGTGCCAGCAGCCCCCGACAGGGTGGCTATGGC. Drawing the rest from reference TRBV7-9 and TRBJ1-2, the complete variable domain is DTGVSQNPRHKITKRGQNVTFRCDPISEHNRLYWYRQTLGQGPEFLTYFQNEAQLEKSRLLSDRFSAERPKGSFSTLEIQRTEQGDSAMYLCASSPRQGGYGYTFGSGTRLTVV.

This clone came up many times. The CDR3 is cut off 3 residues early in the read; its end comes from the germline J gene. The rearrangement uses TRBV7-9 and TRBJ2-7; TRBD1 agrees at 8 bases. CDR3 length equals 14 residues. Germline values: CDR1 SEHNR, CDR2 FQNEAQ (reference sequence). Trimming removed 5 bases from V and 6 bases from J; junction bases left unmatched: 9. Partial CDR3 DNA: TGTGCCAGCAGCCCCTGGCAGGGGGCCGGCGAG. As protein: CASSPWQGAGE. The whole CDR3 protein reads CASSPWQGAGEQYF. The whole variable domain, remainder taken from reference TRBV7-9 and TRBJ2-7, is DTGVSQNPRHKITKRGQNVTFRCDPISEHNRLYWYRQTLGQGPEFLTYFQNEAQLEKSRLLSDRFSAERPKGSFSTLEIQRTEQGDSAMYLCASSPWQGAGEQYFGPGTRLTVT.

This clone was recorded many times. The CDR3 goes on 3 residues after the read ends, and that part is filled in from the germline J gene. The chain employs TRBV20-1 and TRBJ1-6, with TRBD1 matching over 8 bases. This CDR3 contains 13 residues. The J segment lost 9 bases and the V segment lost 6 bases, leaving 7 bases of the junction unmatched. CDR1 is DFQATT, CDR2 SNEGSKA, per germline (reference sequence). CDR3 DNA, as far as it was read: TGCAGTGCGGTCGGGCAGGGGGCTTCACCC. Protein: CSAVGQGASP. In full, the CDR3 is CSAVGQGASPLHF.

This clone was counted between two and nine times. Coverage ceases 3 residues before the CDR3 finishes, and the germline J gene fills in the end. This chain joins TRBV7-9 and TRBJ2-7; weak D call: TRBD1 (6 bases). This CDR3 is 15 amino acids long. Germline CDR1 and CDR2: SEHNR and FQNEAQ (reference sequence). The ends were cut back, 1 base at V and 2 bases at J, with 12 bases in the middle. CDR3 region: CASSLVRSGAYEQYF. CDR3 DNA (partial): TGTGCCAGCAGCTTAGTCCGATCAGGGGCCTACGAG.

This clone occurred many times. The CDR3 end falls 3 residues outside the read, so it is completed with the germline J gene. The V gene is TRBV6-4, the J gene TRBJ1-1; 11 bases agree with TRBD1. Germline V gene data show CDR1 as MRHNA and CDR2 as SNTAGT. The CDR3 has 16 residues. Losses at the gene ends were 0 bases for V and 5 bases for J; bases not matched to a gene: 5. This CDR3 reads CASSDSPGQGATEAFF. The CDR3 DNA, read in part, is TGTGCCAGCAGTGACTCGCCAGGACAGGGGGCAACTGAA.

This clone has at least ten counts. The read halts 3 residues ahead of the CDR3 end, with the missing end drawn from the germline J gene. The chain couples TRBV5-4 to TRBJ2-1; 9 bases align to TRBD1. J gave up 6 bases and V 0 bases, and 4 bases lay outside the gene matches. CDR1 is SGHNT and CDR2 is YYREEE in the germline V gene (reference sequence). The length of the CDR3 is 15 residues. CDR3 DNA (partial): TGTGCCAGCAGCTTGGGCGGACAGGGGATCAATGAG. This gives the protein CASSLGGQGINE. The whole CDR3 sequence reads CASSLGGQGINEQFF.

This clone was detected many times. Read coverage stops 3 residues before the CDR3 terminus; the germline J gene supplies the remainder. This chain connects TRBV7-8 to TRBJ1-3, with 8 positions matching TRBD1. CDR3 length: 15 residues. V shed 5 bases, J shed 2 bases, and the junction held 5 bases outside the gene matches. CDR1 and CDR2 (germline): SGHVS, FQNEAQ. The CDR3 here is CASSPQTGAGNTIYF. The covered CDR3 bases are TGTGCCAGCAGCCCACAGACAGGGGCTGGAAACACC.

This clone was counted many times. The CDR3 end is not reached by the read, which stops 3 residues before it; the germline J gene fills it in. The genes are TRBV20-1 and TRBJ1-4, with D possibly being TRBD1 (5 bases). This CDR3 has 16 amino acids. Between the trimmed V and J ends, which lost 0 bases and 4 bases, there was a span of 15 bases. Germline values: CDR1 DFQATT, CDR2 SNEGSKA (reference sequence). This CDR3 reads CSARDPGGAINEKLFF. The CDR3 DNA, read in part, is TGCAGTGCTAGAGATCCGGGGGGAGCTATTAATGAAAAA.

This clone showed up many times. The DNA ends 3 residues before the CDR3 does, and the rest of the CDR3 is filled in from the germline J gene. This chain links TRBV19 with TRBJ2-1; tentatively, D is TRBD2 (6 bases). CDR1 and CDR2 (germline): LNHDA, SQIVND (reference sequence). V was cut by 5 bases and J by 8 bases, with 13 bases left in between. This CDR3 is 13 amino acids long. CDR3 amino acids: CASSVGLPDEQFF. The DNA read from the CDR3 is TGTGCCAGTAGTGTGGGACTCCCCGATGAG.

In its sample, this clone was seen many times. Coverage ceases 3 residues before the CDR3 finishes, and the germline J gene fills in the end. This rearrangement joins TRBV5-4 to TRBJ1-2; D is undetermined. This CDR3 spans 15 amino acids. The V and J ends lost 4 bases and 4 bases respectively, with 17 bases between them. Germline V gene data show CDR1 as SGHNT and CDR2 as YYREEE (reference sequence). The covered CDR3 bases are TGTGCCAGCAGCCCGGCGGAGATTGCATTCTATGGC. Residues: CASSPAEIAFYG. The whole CDR3 sequence is CASSPAEIAFYGYTF.

This clone is medium-sized. The read falls 3 residues short of the CDR3 end, and the missing part is taken from the germline J gene. V gene TRBV19 combines with J gene TRBJ2-7; 8 positions match TRBD2. Germline V lookup: CDR1 LNHDA, CDR2 SQIVND (reference sequence). V shed 4 bases and J 5 bases; nucleotides not matched to a gene: 10. There are 15 residues in the CDR3. CDR3 sequence: CASSRTAGDFDEQYF. The sequenced part of the CDR3 DNA is TGTGCCAGTAGTAGAACAGCGGGAGACTTCGACGAG.

This clone was seen repeatedly, ten times or more. The sequenced fragment ends 3 residues before the CDR3 boundary, so the rest is inferred from the germline J gene. The J gene is TRBJ1-1, the V gene TRBV4-1; perhaps TRBD1 as D (5 bases). V shed 0 bases and J shed 1 base, with 9 bases lying between them. There are 15 residues in the CDR3. Germline V lookup: CDR1 MGHRA, CDR2 YSYEKL. The CDR3 here is CASSQDRRGNTEAFF. The part of the CDR3 DNA that was read is TGCGCCAGCAGCCAAGATAGAAGGGGGAACACTGAA.

There are many counts of this clone. This chain's CDR3 is CSANVPLSRYGANVLTF. The covered CDR3 bases are TGCAGTGCTAATGTGCCCCTGTCGAGGTATGGGGCCAACGTC. The gene calls are TRBV20-1 and TRBJ2-6; D gene unclear. The read stops 3 residues short of the end of the CDR3; the missing end is completed from the germline J gene. V lost 4 bases, J lost 3 bases, and 19 bases lay in between. The CDR3 has 17 amino acids. Germline values: CDR1 DFQATT, CDR2 SNEGSKA (reference sequence).

This clone was detected ten times or more. CDR3 in amino acids: CASKARTYEQYF. Incomplete CDR3 DNA: TGTGCCAGCAAAGCCAGGACCTACGAG. J is TRBJ2-7 and V is TRBV28; D is unclear. The read halts 3 residues ahead of the CDR3 end, with the missing end drawn from the germline J gene. CDR1 is MDHEN and CDR2 is SYDVKM in the germline V gene. V was shortened by 7 bases and J by 2 bases, with 9 bases between the two germline ends. CDR3 size: 12 residues.

This clone has ten or more counts. The CDR3 goes on 3 residues after the read ends, and that part is filled in from the germline J gene. The V gene is TRBV30, the J gene TRBJ1-5; the D is unclear. Trimming cost V 3 bases and J 0 bases, with 6 bases left between them. CDR1 is GTSNPN and CDR2 is SVGIG in the germline V gene (reference sequence). CDR3 length equals 13 residues. This CDR3 is CAWSRYSNQPQHF. The sequenced part of the CDR3 DNA is TGTGCCTGGAGCAGGTATAGCAATCAGCCC.

This clone came up many times. The read ends 3 residues shy of where the CDR3 ends; the end is completed using the germline J gene. The chain couples TRBV20-1 to TRBJ2-2; 9 nucleotides agree with TRBD2. The J segment lost 5 bases and the V segment lost 6 bases, leaving 19 bases of the junction unmatched. The CDR3 consists of 18 residues. The germline CDR1 and CDR2 sequences are DFQATT and SNEGSKA (reference sequence). CDR3 residues: CSASRLAETFQGTGELFF. The DNA read from the CDR3 is TGCAGTGCCAGTAGACTAGCGGAGACTTTCCAGGGGACCGGGGAG.

The sample holds many counts of this clone. The CDR3 extends 3 residues past the end of the read, so its final part is completed from the germline J gene. The V gene is TRBV5-1, the J gene TRBJ2-6; the match to TRBD1 covers 9 bases. The CDR3 spans 16 residues. Unmatched junction bases numbered 4, after V lost 2 bases and J lost 4 bases. Germline V gene sequence: CDR1 SGHRS, CDR2 YFSETQ. The CDR3 is CASSLQGATGANVLTF. The CDR3 bases that were read are TGCGCCAGCAGCTTACAGGGGGCGACGGGGGCCAACGTC.

This clone was observed at least ten times. The read ends 3 residues before the CDR3 terminus; that terminus is restored from the germline J gene. The chain carries TRBV30 and TRBJ2-7; 10 bases map to TRBD2. Per germline, CDR1 GTSNPN and CDR2 SVGIG (reference sequence). The trim removed 1 base at V and 4 bases at J, leaving 13 bases unmatched. The length of the CDR3 is 17 residues. The sequenced CDR3 bases are TGTGCCTGGAGTGACCCAATCGGACTAGCGGTAGATTACGAG. Translation gives CAWSDPIGLAVDYE. In full, the CDR3 reads CAWSDPIGLAVDYEQYF.

At least ten counts were recorded for this clone. Coverage ceases 3 residues before the CDR3 finishes, and the germline J gene fills in the end. The rearrangement uses TRBV30 and TRBJ2-1, with 12 positions matching TRBD2. The CDR3 consists of 15 residues. Germline values: CDR1 GTSNPN, CDR2 SVGIG (reference sequence). Trimming took 4 bases from V and 5 from J; bases not matched to a gene: 6. CDR3: CAWITWTSGNNEQFF. CDR3 DNA, as far as it was read: TGTGCCTGGATCACATGGACTAGCGGGAACAATGAG.

This clone was observed at least ten times. The sequenced fragment ends 3 residues before the CDR3 boundary, so the rest is inferred from the germline J gene. The genes are TRBV19 and TRBJ2-3, with 8 bases lining up with TRBD1. The CDR3 sequence is 15 residues long. CDR1 is LNHDA, CDR2 SQIVND, per germline (reference sequence). The ends lost 5 bases at V and 3 bases at J; junction bases unmatched: 7. CDR3: CASSDRGVGTDTQYF. The sequenced part of the CDR3 DNA is TGTGCCAGTAGTGACAGGGGTGTGGGGACAGATACG.

Many counts were recorded for this clone. Coverage ceases 3 residues before the CDR3 finishes, and the germline J gene fills in the end. The V and J genes are TRBV5-1 and TRBJ2-3, with 7 bases fitting TRBD1. Germline CDR1 is SGHRS and CDR2 is YFSETQ. This CDR3 region has 18 residues. V was clipped by 3 bases and J by 0 bases; unmatched bases: 13. The DNA read from the CDR3 is TGCGCCAGCAGCTGGGACAGACTAAACCCTTCTAGCACAGATACG. Translation gives CASSWDRLNPSSTDT. The full CDR3 protein reads CASSWDRLNPSSTDTQYF.

This clone was observed at least ten times. At one boundary the junction diverges from the germline segment, which might be a read error. The covered CDR3 bases are TGTGCCAGCAGCCCCGGACTAGCGGGAGCACAAGGGACC. The encoded protein is CASSPGLAGAQGT. The CDR3 reads in full as CASSPGLAGAQGTQYF. V and J are TRBV7-3 and TRBJ2-5; the match to TRBD2 covers 13 bases. Coverage ceases 3 residues before the CDR3 finishes, and the germline J gene fills in the end. Per germline, CDR1 SGHTA and CDR2 FQGTGA. The CDR3 covers 16 residues.